The rows below give T cell receptor beta chains drawn from one sample of a study of glioma-infiltrating T cells. Using its own MiXCR run on the multiplex PCR reads, TCRdb lists one record per CDR3 protein. The data show a few hundred thousand distinct CDR3 sequences, more than 35% seen once. The sample consisted of glioma tissue, nonneoplastic brain tissue, or PBMCs (not recorded which). The receptors originated from a human donor with low-grade glioma or glioblastoma, undergoing nonglioma brain surgery, or in good health (not recorded which). The conserved cysteine and the conserved F or W are not part of the CDR3 here.

j_call v_call cdr3_aa
TRBJ2-7 TRBV6-2/TRBV6-3 ASSYSRWGAPLYEQY
TRBJ2-7 TRBV4-1 ASSRDAQGASEQY
TRBJ2-2 TRBV28 ASSLFKLHTGELF
TRBJ2-1 TRBV20-1 SATRLAGYNEQF
TRBJ2-3 TRBV27 ASSGLAGGPRYTQY
TRBJ2-7 TRBV20-1 SARDLLAGPYEQY
TRBJ1-2 TRBV6-2/TRBV6-3 ASSRPGTGFPKAYGYT
TRBJ2-7 TRBV20-1 SASGTGVYEQY
TRBJ2-1 TRBV20-1 SASISGQF
TRBJ2-4 TRBV20-1 SGVNAAPKNIQY
TRBJ2-1 TRBV4-1 ASSQETGGLDYNEQF
TRBJ1-2 TRBV7-3 ASSPDRASYT
TRBJ2-7 TRBV2 ASSENRDRTYEQY
TRBJ2-1 TRBV7-6 ASSLVRKRFRRF
TRBJ2-3 TRBV6-2/TRBV6-3 ASSFSGISTDTQY
TRBJ2-3 TRBV19 ASSPQSSTDTQY
TRBJ2-7 TRBV7-2 ASSLAPIYEQY
TRBJ2-1 TRBV20-1 SARNRDRGYNEQF
TRBJ1-1 TRBV6-1 AISEGRGNTEAF
TRBJ1-1 TRBV25-1 ASSRQGLGTEAF
TRBJ1-1 TRBV28 ASSIGGAEYTEAF
TRBJ2-5 TRBV6-4 ASTPRDSLQETQY
TRBJ1-3 TRBV6-2/TRBV6-3 ASKGTASSGNTIY
TRBJ1-6 TRBV6-1 ASTPGRANSPLH
TRBJ1-2 TRBV20-1 SARVLDKHT
TRBJ2-7 TRBV28 ASSFLGVTWEQY
TRBJ2-1 TRBV29-1 SVIPASGTYNEQF
TRBJ2-3 TRBV24-1 ATSELGTDKDTQY
TRBJ2-1 TRBV15 ATSEPGLGYNEQF
TRBJ2-7 TRBV20-1 SAGGRGDPYEQY
TRBJ2-3 TRBV5-1 ASSRNWDDTQY
TRBJ2-7 TRBV27 ASSLQGFHEQY
TRBJ2-5 TRBV20-1 SARTIDGRAIGETQY